What follows are 17 T cell receptor beta chains derived from one specimen sequenced in a study of shared clonotypes between healthy human individuals. CD45RO-negative cells were positively selected for CCR7, leaving out terminally differentiated effector memory CD45RA+ cells. Libraries were prepared by immunoSEQ multiplex PCR; TCRdb keeps only in-frame clonotypes and omits some of them. The table shows some 2,100,000 clones, with approximately 94% occurring only once. Material: naive CD8+ T cells from PBMCs. The receptors shown here come from a man younger than 30 in good health. Some clones in this sample may be carry-over from other donors' samples.

The gene calls are TRBV5-1 and TRBJ2-1; no clear D gene. The V end was cut by 0 bases, the J end by 6 bases, with 4 bases between. The length of the CDR3 is 12 residues. CDR1 is SGHRS and CDR2 is YFSETQ in the germline V gene. The CDR3 sequence is CASSLESNEQFF. As DNA, the CDR3 is TGCGCCAGCAGCTTGGAAAGCAATGAGCAGTTCTTC.

Notes on this clone: Other DNA sequences in the sample encode the same CDR3. This chain uses TRBV5-5 with TRBJ2-7; D remains ambiguous. Germline CDR1 is SGHKS and CDR2 is YYEKEE (reference sequence). This CDR3 comprises 13 residues. Trimming took 0 bases from V and 4 from J, leaving 8 bases between them. For the CDR3, the DNA is TGTGCCAGCAGCTTGGCCCAGGTATACGAGCAGTACTTC. This codes for CASSLAQVYEQYF.

The rearrangement links TRBV5-1 to TRBJ2-3; TRBD2 matches at 7 bases. The J segment lost 4 bases and the V segment lost 4 bases, leaving 12 bases of the junction unmatched. Germline V gives CDR1 SGHRS, CDR2 YFSETQ. This CDR3 is 16 amino acids long. CDR3 protein: CASSHSVGGGPDTQYF. The CDR3 nucleotides are TGCGCCAGCAGCCACTCTGTGGGGGGAGGGCCAGATACGCAGTATTTT.

The rearrangement uses TRBV20-1 and TRBJ1-1; D gene uncertain. Germline V lookup: CDR1 DFQATT, CDR2 SNEGSKA (reference sequence). V dropped 1 base and J dropped 10 bases, with 4 bases sitting between them. This CDR3 spans 9 amino acids. This CDR3 is CSARGGAFF. Here the CDR3 DNA reads TGCAGTGCTAGAGGGGGAGCTTTCTTT.

CDR3 amino acids: CASSSYAADTQYF. Here the CDR3 DNA reads TGTGCCAGCAGCTCCTATGCCGCAGATACGCAGTATTTT. This sequence joins TRBV7-7 and TRBJ2-3; no clear D. V was cut by 4 bases and J by 4 bases, with 9 bases left in between. Germline V gene lookup returns CDR1 SSHAT and CDR2 FNYEAQ (reference sequence). The CDR3 is 13 residues long.

The chain links TRBV2 to TRBJ1-5; possibly TRBD1 for D (6 bases). Trimming removed 6 bases from V and 2 bases from J, with 14 bases in between. The CDR3 runs to 15 residues. Germline values: CDR1 SNHLY, CDR2 FYNNEI. CDR3 protein: CASRVQGNRNQPQHF. In DNA, the CDR3 is TGTGCCAGCAGAGTACAGGGAAATCGCAATCAGCCCCAGCATTTT.

The J gene is TRBJ2-5, the V gene TRBV7-9; D might be TRBD2 (6 bases). Trimming took off 6 bases at V and 3 bases at J, with 11 bases between the two ends. The germline V gene has CDR1 SEHNR and CDR2 FQNEAQ (reference sequence). The CDR3 contains 13 residues. The CDR3 is CASRDGGKETQYF. The CDR3 DNA follows: TGTGCCAGCAGGGATGGGGGGAAAGAGACCCAGTACTTC.

This clone was observed once. The chain joins TRBV15 to TRBJ2-1; 9 bases agree with TRBD2. The CDR3 loop spans 19 amino acids. Germline V gene lookup returns CDR1 LNHNV and CDR2 YYDKDF (reference sequence). Unmatched junction bases numbered 13, after V lost 4 bases and J lost 0 bases. The CDR3 sequence is CATSNRGASGESSYNEQFF. The CDR3 DNA is TGTGCCACCAGCAACCGGGGGGCTAGCGGGGAAAGCTCCTACAATGAGCAGTTCTTC.

This chain connects TRBV29-1 to TRBJ1-2, with D maybe TRBD1 (6 bases). The CDR3 totals 12 residues. The germline V gene encodes CDR1 SQVTM and CDR2 ANQGSEA. V lost 7 bases and J lost 7, with 16 bases in between. The CDR3 loop reads CSGVRGGSGYTF. CDR3 sequence (DNA): TGCAGCGGAGTACGGGGGGGCAGTGGCTACACCTTC.

The chain employs TRBV27 and TRBJ2-1; 14 bases are shared with TRBD2. Trimming cost V 6 bases and J 8 bases; bases outside gene matches: 18. Looked up from germline, CDR1 is MNHEY and CDR2 is SMNVEV (reference sequence). This CDR3 comprises 19 residues. The CDR3 DNA reads TGTGCCAGCAGATCTAGACTAGCGGGAGGGTCAATGGGTGTGGATGAGCAGTTCTTC. This encodes CASRSRLAGGSMGVDEQFF.

This chain joins TRBV6-5 and TRBJ1-1; D ambiguous. The CDR3 spans 13 residues. Trimming shortened V by 0 bases and J by 7 bases, and 9 bases separated the two germline ends. CDR1 is MNHEY and CDR2 is SVGAGI in the germline V gene. The CDR3 bases are TGTGCCAGCAGTTACTCTGGCAGCCTTGAAGCTTTCTTT. As protein: CASSYSGSLEAFF.

Concerning this clone itself: Different DNA sequences within this sample yield the same CDR3. The rearrangement uses TRBV27 and TRBJ2-7; 10 bases are a match to TRBD1. The CDR3 is 16 residues long. Germline lookup yields CDR1 MNHEY and CDR2 SMNVEV (reference sequence). V was pared by 2 bases and J by 4 bases, with 8 bases of the junction left unmatched. The CDR3 nucleotides are TGTGCCAGCAGTTTACTGTTGGGACAGGGGCCATACGAGCAGTACTTC. This translates into CASSLLLGQGPYEQYF.

J is TRBJ2-3 and V is TRBV27; 13 bases agree with TRBD2. The CDR3 is 17 residues long. The trim removed 5 bases at V and 4 bases at J, leaving 9 bases unmatched. Germline lookup yields CDR1 MNHEY and CDR2 SMNVEV (reference sequence). The DNA for the CDR3 is TGTGCCAGCAGTCCCCCCCGGACTAGCGGGAGCCCAGATACGCAGTATTTT. Amino acid sequence: CASSPPRTSGSPDTQYF.

V usage is TRBV5-6 and J usage is TRBJ1-5, with no clear D. The CDR3 has 14 residues. V gave up 2 bases and J gave up 5 bases, with 11 bases separating them. From germline, CDR1 is SGHDT and CDR2 YYEEEE. Here the CDR3 DNA reads TGTGCCAGCAGCTTTTTTACCACGCATCAGCCCCAGCATTTT. Translation: CASSFFTTHQPQHF.

The chain recombines TRBV6-5 with TRBJ1-2, with D tentatively TRBD1 (6 bases). Looked up from germline, CDR1 is MNHEY and CDR2 is SVGAGI. CDR3 size: 16 residues. V was pared by 4 bases and J by 5 bases, with 20 bases between. CDR3 loop: CASSLQGSGSEYGYTF. The DNA for the CDR3 is TGTGCCAGCAGTTTACAGGGCTCGGGCAGCGAATATGGCTACACCTTC.

The chain combines TRBV7-9 with TRBJ2-3; D uncertain. Germline values: CDR1 SEHNR, CDR2 FQNEAQ (reference sequence). Trimming stripped 8 bases from V and 1 base from J, with 10 bases between. The CDR3 loop spans 13 amino acids. CDR3 amino acids: CASGQPGTDTQYF. The CDR3 DNA follows: TGTGCCAGCGGGCAACCGGGCACAGATACGCAGTATTTT.

The chain links TRBV11-2 to TRBJ1-2; D unresolved. This CDR3 spans 12 amino acids. The germline gives CDR1 SGHAT, CDR2 FQNNGV. Trimming took off 2 bases at V and 2 bases at J, with 3 bases between the two ends. CDR3: CASSLWNYGYTF. The DNA of the CDR3 is TGTGCCAGCAGCTTATGGAACTATGGCTACACCTTC.